This passage covers 32 T cell receptor beta chains from one sample sequenced in a study of T cells of healthy individuals. TCRdb used MiXCR to reprocess the 5' RACE reads, holding one entry per CDR3 protein. The data show about 82,000 distinct CDR3 sequences, about 5% seen once. The receptors were sampled from a female donor in good health.

The chain couples TRBV5-4 to TRBJ2-1, with D possibly being TRBD2 (7 bases). The germline V gene has CDR1 SGHNT and CDR2 YYREEE (reference sequence). The CDR3 consists of 16 residues. Trimming pared 0 bases from V and 1 base from J, leaving 11 bases between. The CDR3: CASSLGGGGSYNEQFF. The DNA for the CDR3 is TGTGCCAGCAGCTTGGGAGGGGGAGGGTCCTACAATGAGCAGTTCTTC.

This clonotype was seen many times. V is TRBV10-3 and J is TRBJ2-3; D gene uncertain. Germline CDR1 and CDR2: ENHRY and SYGVKD. This CDR3 has 16 amino acids. The germline V and J ends were trimmed by 2 bases and 1 base, with 13 bases remaining between them. CDR3 sequence (DNA): TGTGCCATCAGTGAGCCGACCTCCGCGCGCACAGATACGCAGTATTTT. Translation gives CAISEPTSARTDTQYF.

The sample holds many counts of this clonotype. The chain links TRBV6-2 or TRBV6-3 to TRBJ2-4; 14 bases are a match to TRBD2. The germline V gene has CDR1 MNHEY and CDR2 SVGEGT. This CDR3 is built from 17 residues. V was clipped by 2 bases and J by 6 bases; unmatched bases: 6. The CDR3 loop reads CASSYGTSGSFGNIQYF. The CDR3 bases are TGTGCCAGCAGTTACGGGACTAGCGGGAGCTTCGGAAACATTCAGTACTTC.

This clonotype is labeled as large. This sequence joins TRBV12-3 or TRBV12-4 and TRBJ1-1, with D perhaps TRBD1 (5 bases). CDR3 length equals 14 residues. V shed 5 bases and J shed 7 bases, with 17 bases lying between them. The CDR3 DNA follows: TGTGCCAGCAGTCTACGGGGGGGAGGGCGTGAAGCTTTCTTT. Its protein product is CASSLRGGGREAFF.

This clonotype was observed a handful of times. The rearrangement links TRBV6-4 to TRBJ1-1, with no clear D. This CDR3 spans 13 amino acids. The germline gives CDR1 MRHNA, CDR2 SNTAGT. Trimming left V 4 bases short and J 3 bases short, with 9 bases between. DNA for the CDR3: TGTGCCAGCAGTGTCCGAGTCGACACTGAAGCTTTCTTT. Its protein is CASSVRVDTEAFF.

The chain links TRBV29-1 to TRBJ2-7, with 7 bases identical to TRBD1. The V gene end was trimmed by 7 bases and the J gene end by 2 bases; junction bases not matched to a gene: 8. The CDR3 has 13 amino acids. Germline lookup yields CDR1 SQVTM and CDR2 ANQGSEA. For the CDR3, the DNA is TGCAGCGCCCAGAGGGACAGCACCTACGAGCAGTACTTC. It encodes CSAQRDSTYEQYF.

CDR3 sequence reads: CASSFGGLAKNIQYF. The CDR3 coding sequence is TGTGCCAGCAGTTTCGGTGGATTAGCCAAAAACATTCAGTACTTC. J is TRBJ2-4 and V is TRBV12-3 or TRBV12-4; D uncertain. The CDR3 is 15 residues long. Trimming cost V 3 bases and J 0 bases, with 9 bases left between them.

The chain is built from TRBV25-1 and TRBJ1-4, with D uncertain. The CDR3 has 12 residues. V lost 1 base and J lost 8, with 5 bases in between. Germline V gene sequence: CDR1 MGHDK, CDR2 SYGVNS. CDR3 DNA sequence: TGTGCCAGCAGTGAATTGGGCGAAAAACTGTTTTTT. Protein sequence: CASSELGEKLFF.

The table lists this clonotype with many counts. The V gene is TRBV18, the J gene TRBJ2-4, with D unclear. Looked up from germline, CDR1 is KGHSH and CDR2 is LQKENI. Trimming stripped 4 bases from V and 0 bases from J, with 13 bases between. The CDR3 has 16 residues. For the CDR3, the DNA is TGTGCCAGCTCACAACCCAGGTTACTAGCCAAAAACATTCAGTACTTC. Protein sequence: CASSQPRLLAKNIQYF.

The table lists this clonotype with many counts. The rearrangement joins TRBV9 to TRBJ2-3; 8 bases are shared with TRBD1. Germline values: CDR1 SGDLS, CDR2 YYNGEE. The CDR3 sequence is 15 residues long. Losses at the gene ends were 0 bases for V and 2 bases for J; bases not matched to a gene: 2. This CDR3 is CASSVGGQATDTQYF. Written as DNA, the CDR3 is TGTGCCAGCAGCGTAGGGGGACAGGCCACAGATACGCAGTATTTT.

The V gene is TRBV27, the J gene TRBJ2-7; 11 bases agree with TRBD1. This CDR3 has 16 amino acids. Germline values: CDR1 MNHEY, CDR2 SMNVEV (reference sequence). V trimming: 8 bases; J trimming: 2 bases; junction bases outside the gene matches: 11. CDR3 residues: CASSSGVGQGAYEQYF. In DNA, the CDR3 is TGTGCCAGCTCCAGTGGCGTGGGACAGGGGGCCTACGAGCAGTACTTC.

This clonotype was seen repeatedly, ten times or more. V is TRBV20-1 and J is TRBJ2-1, with TRBD2 identical over 8 bases. The CDR3 is 14 amino acids. V trimming: 1 base; J trimming: 4 bases; junction bases outside the gene matches: 3. The germline gives CDR1 DFQATT, CDR2 SNEGSKA (reference sequence). CDR3 residues: CSARGTGGYNEQFF. The CDR3 DNA sequence: TGCAGTGCTAGAGGAACGGGAGGGTACAATGAGCAGTTCTTC.

This clonotype was seen ten or more times. The chain is built from TRBV27 and TRBJ2-7; D gene unclear. Trimming removed 4 bases at V and 4 bases at J, with 8 bases between. This CDR3 spans 12 amino acids. The germline gives CDR1 MNHEY, CDR2 SMNVEV (reference sequence). CDR3 loop: CASSSEMYEQYF. In DNA, the CDR3 is TGTGCCAGCAGTTCCGAGATGTACGAGCAGTACTTC.

This rearrangement joins TRBV12-3 or TRBV12-4 to TRBJ1-1; 7 positions agree with TRBD1. The CDR3 covers 13 residues. V trimming: 8 bases; J trimming: 4 bases; junction bases outside the gene matches: 7. CDR3 loop: CASAAGTVTEAFF. The CDR3 nucleotides read TGTGCCAGCGCTGCCGGGACAGTCACTGAAGCTTTCTTT.

In its sample, this clonotype was seen many times. The chain couples TRBV4-3 to TRBJ2-7; no firm D call. Germline CDR1 LGHNA, CDR2 YSLEER. V lost 1 base and J 5 bases, leaving 18 bases between the germline ends. The CDR3 sequence is 16 residues long. The CDR3: CASSQGSATPLHEQYF. The CDR3, as DNA: TGCGCCAGCAGCCAAGGGTCAGCGACTCCACTCCACGAGCAGTACTTC.

There are many counts of this clonotype. The chain employs TRBV12-3 or TRBV12-4 and TRBJ2-1; 9 nucleotides match TRBD2. This CDR3 has 15 amino acids. V gave up 5 bases and J gave up 1 base; unmatched junction bases: 3. The CDR3 sequence: CASSPSGRSYNEQFF. The CDR3 DNA reads TGTGCCAGCAGTCCGAGCGGGAGGTCCTACAATGAGCAGTTCTTC.

This chain connects TRBV4-1 to TRBJ1-5; TRBD1 aligns across 11 bases. Germline V gene data show CDR1 as MGHRA and CDR2 as YSYEKL. The CDR3 is 16 amino acids. Germline trimming cut 4 bases from V and 7 bases from J; bases unmatched to any gene: 9. CDR3 bases: TGCGCCAGCAGCCTTTGGACAGGGGGCGCGGGACAGCCCCAGCATTTT. Its protein is CASSLWTGGAGQPQHF.

The chain combines TRBV18 with TRBJ2-1; D may be TRBD2 (5 bases). This CDR3 has 17 residues. Germline CDR1 reads KGHSH; CDR2 reads LQKENI. Trimming took off 0 bases at V and 0 bases at J, with 12 bases between the two ends. The CDR3: CASSPPGGKLSYNEQFF. The CDR3 DNA sequence: TGTGCCAGCTCACCACCCGGAGGAAAGCTCTCCTACAATGAGCAGTTCTTC.

This clonotype was counted ten times or more. This chain links TRBV12-3 or TRBV12-4 with TRBJ2-1; D remains unclear. This CDR3 region has 13 residues. V gave up 5 bases and J gave up 8 bases, with 13 bases separating them. The CDR3 loop reads CASSPPPVYEQFF. For the CDR3, the DNA is TGTGCCAGCAGTCCACCTCCAGTTTATGAGCAGTTCTTC.

This clonotype was recorded at least ten times. The chain links TRBV27 to TRBJ2-3, with 10 bases identical to TRBD1. CDR1 is MNHEY, CDR2 SMNVEV, per germline (reference sequence). Unmatched junction bases numbered 9, after V lost 3 bases and J lost 6 bases. CDR3 length equals 16 residues. The CDR3 is CASSFVETGGDDTQYF. Here the CDR3 DNA reads TGTGCCAGCAGTTTTGTTGAGACAGGGGGCGATGATACGCAGTATTTT.

This clonotype has ten or more counts. The genes are TRBV7-9 and TRBJ2-1; possible D gene TRBD2, 6 bases. Trimming left V 1 base short and J 3 bases short, with 10 bases between. From germline, CDR1 is SEHNR and CDR2 FQNEAQ (reference sequence). The CDR3 spans 15 residues. The CDR3 is CASSLGGGNYNEQFF. The CDR3 DNA reads TGTGCCAGCAGCTTAGGTGGCGGGAACTACAATGAGCAGTTCTTC. Full variable domain (remainder filled in from reference TRBV7-9 and TRBJ2-1): DTGVSQNPRHKITKRGQNVTFRCDPISEHNRLYWYRQTLGQGPEFLTYFQNEAQLEKSRLLSDRFSAERPKGSFSTLEIQRTEQGDSAMYLCASSLGGGNYNEQFFGPGTRLTVL.

Ten or more counts support this clonotype. The chain employs TRBV7-9 and TRBJ2-5; no clear D gene. Germline lookup yields CDR1 SEHNR and CDR2 FQNEAQ (reference sequence). CDR3 size: 13 residues. Trimming removed 5 bases at V and 2 bases at J, with 9 bases between. The CDR3 here is CASSLPGQETQYF. The CDR3 DNA sequence: TGTGCCAGCAGCCTCCCCGGTCAAGAGACCCAGTACTTC.

In its sample, this clonotype was seen many times. This rearrangement joins TRBV3-1 to TRBJ2-1; 8 nucleotides align to TRBD1. V lost 10 bases, J lost 6 bases, and 11 bases stayed unmatched. CDR3 length equals 14 residues. Germline loops: CDR1 LGHDT, CDR2 YNNKEL (reference sequence). The CDR3 region has the DNA TGTGCCACCACACAGGGGGGAGTGTTCAATGAGCAGTTCTTC. It encodes CATTQGGVFNEQFF.

This clonotype was seen many times. The V and J genes are TRBV20-1 and TRBJ1-5; the D gene is possibly TRBD1 (5 bases). Germline lookup yields CDR1 DFQATT and CDR2 SNEGSKA (reference sequence). The CDR3 is 11 residues long. CDR3 amino acids: CSSGFDQPQHF. The CDR3, as DNA: TGCAGCTCAGGGTTTGATCAGCCCCAGCATTTT.

The chain links TRBV5-1 to TRBJ2-1; 7 nucleotides match TRBD1. Per germline, CDR1 SGHRS and CDR2 YFSETQ. The CDR3 is 15 amino acids. After removal of 3 bases from V and 7 bases from J, the junction contained 10 bases not matched to a gene. The DNA for the CDR3 is TGCGCCAGCAGCTACCGACAGGGAGAGGGGAATGAGCAGTTCTTC. This gives the protein CASSYRQGEGNEQFF.

This clonotype was seen many times. This chain joins TRBV7-9 and TRBJ2-1; TRBD2 might be the D (7 bases). Between the trimmed V and J ends, which lost 4 bases and 0 bases, there was a span of 13 bases. Germline CDR1 reads SEHNR; CDR2 reads FQNEAQ (reference sequence). CDR3 length equals 16 residues. CDR3 amino acids: CASSSGAGVSYNEQFF. The CDR3 DNA reads TGTGCCAGCAGCTCAGGGGCGGGAGTCTCCTACAATGAGCAGTTCTTC.

This clonotype was observed at least ten times. The rearrangement uses TRBV28 and TRBJ1-5; TRBD1 aligns across 7 bases. Germline V gene data show CDR1 as MDHEN and CDR2 as SYDVKM. The CDR3 runs to 15 residues. V was clipped by 5 bases and J by 0 bases; unmatched bases: 4. The CDR3: CASSRYRGSNQPQHF. The CDR3 coding sequence is TGTGCCAGCAGTCGCTACAGGGGTAGCAATCAGCCCCAGCATTTT.

This clonotype was detected a few times. The chain links TRBV4-1 to TRBJ1-1; no firm D call. The CDR3 has 15 residues. Trimming stripped 0 bases from V and 1 base from J, with 9 bases between. Germline CDR1 reads MGHRA; CDR2 reads YSYEKL. CDR3 DNA: TGCGCCAGCAGCCAAGATCGGGTCGCGAACACTGAAGCTTTCTTT. Its protein is CASSQDRVANTEAFF.

The table lists this clonotype with many counts. The chain has TRBV5-6 and TRBJ2-3; D ambiguous. This CDR3 contains 13 residues. Germline loops: CDR1 SGHDT, CDR2 YYEEEE. Deletions cut 4 bases from V and 1 base from J, with 7 bases between. The CDR3 DNA reads as TGTGCCAGCAGCATCCGAGGCACAGATACGCAGTATTTT. This sequence encodes CASSIRGTDTQYF.

This clonotype was counted at least ten times. CDR3: CASSADTGVGNEQYF. The CDR3 DNA reads TGTGCCAGCAGCGCAGACACAGGGGTAGGCAACGAGCAGTACTTC. This chain uses TRBV9 with TRBJ2-7, with 7 bases identical to TRBD1. The V segment lost 3 bases and the J segment 5 bases; nucleotides outside the gene matches: 11. CDR1 is SGDLS, CDR2 YYNGEE, per germline. This CDR3 region has 15 residues.

This clonotype was recorded at least ten times. This chain connects TRBV24-1 to TRBJ1-2; D not resolved. The CDR3 has 12 amino acids. Germline CDR1 KGHDR, CDR2 SFDVKD. With 3 bases removed from V and 7 bases from J, the gap between germline ends came to 8 bases. As DNA, the CDR3 is TGTGCCACCAGTGATGACGTTCGTGGCTACACCTTC. Its translation: CATSDDVRGYTF.

This clonotype was picked up many times. The chain links TRBV28 to TRBJ2-2; weak D call: TRBD1 (6 bases). The CDR3 sequence is 16 residues long. The germline CDR1 and CDR2 sequences are MDHEN and SYDVKM. Trimming left V 3 bases short and J 0 bases short, with 11 bases between. CDR3 nucleotide sequence: TGTGCCAGCAGTTTTGTCCAGGGGACGAACACCGGGGAGCTGTTTTTT. Its protein is CASSFVQGTNTGELFF.